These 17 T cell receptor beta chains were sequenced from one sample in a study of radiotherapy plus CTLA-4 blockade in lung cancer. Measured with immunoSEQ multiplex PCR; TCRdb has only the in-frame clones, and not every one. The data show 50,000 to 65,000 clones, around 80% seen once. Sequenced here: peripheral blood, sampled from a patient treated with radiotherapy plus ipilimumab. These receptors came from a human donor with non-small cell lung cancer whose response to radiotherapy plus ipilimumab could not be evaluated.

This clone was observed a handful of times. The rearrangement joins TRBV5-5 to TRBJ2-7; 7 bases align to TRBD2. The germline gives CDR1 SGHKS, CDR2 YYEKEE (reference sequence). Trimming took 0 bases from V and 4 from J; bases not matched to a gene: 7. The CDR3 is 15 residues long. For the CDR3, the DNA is TGTGCCAGCAGCTTGGGTGGCGGGAGCTCTTACGAGCAGTACTTC. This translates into CASSLGGGSSYEQYF.

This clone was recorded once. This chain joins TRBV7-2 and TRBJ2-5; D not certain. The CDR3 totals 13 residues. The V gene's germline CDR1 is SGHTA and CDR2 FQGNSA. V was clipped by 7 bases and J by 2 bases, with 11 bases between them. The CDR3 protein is CASTRRFQETQYF. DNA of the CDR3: TGTGCCAGCACGCGGCGGTTTCAAGAGACCCAGTACTTC.

CDR3 loop: CASSPPPGDYEQYF. The CDR3 DNA reads TGTGCCAGCAGCCCCCCCCCGGGGGACTACGAGCAGTACTTC. The chain links TRBV11-2 to TRBJ2-7; tentative D call: TRBD2 (6 bases). The V gene's germline CDR1 is SGHAT and CDR2 FQNNGV. V lost 5 bases and J 3 bases, leaving 14 bases between the germline ends. The CDR3 is 14 amino acids.

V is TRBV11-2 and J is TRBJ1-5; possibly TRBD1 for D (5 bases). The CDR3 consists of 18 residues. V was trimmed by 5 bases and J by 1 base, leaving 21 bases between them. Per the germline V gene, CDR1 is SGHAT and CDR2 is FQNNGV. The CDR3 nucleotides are TGTGCCAGCAGCCCGAGTGGTCTAGGGGCAGGGAGCAATCAGCCCCAGCATTTT. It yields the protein CASSPSGLGAGSNQPQHF.

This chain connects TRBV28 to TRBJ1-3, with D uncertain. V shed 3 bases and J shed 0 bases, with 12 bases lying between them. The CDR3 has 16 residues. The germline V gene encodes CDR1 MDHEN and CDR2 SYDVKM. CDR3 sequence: CASSLGGSLSGNTIYF. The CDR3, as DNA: TGTGCCAGCAGTTTGGGAGGGTCCCTCTCTGGAAACACCATATATTTT.

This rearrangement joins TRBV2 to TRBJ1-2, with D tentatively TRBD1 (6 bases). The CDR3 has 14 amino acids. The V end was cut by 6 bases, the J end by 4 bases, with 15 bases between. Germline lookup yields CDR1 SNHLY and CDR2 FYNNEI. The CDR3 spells CASSASQGVYGYTF. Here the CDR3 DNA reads TGTGCCAGCAGCGCCTCACAGGGCGTCTATGGCTACACCTTC.

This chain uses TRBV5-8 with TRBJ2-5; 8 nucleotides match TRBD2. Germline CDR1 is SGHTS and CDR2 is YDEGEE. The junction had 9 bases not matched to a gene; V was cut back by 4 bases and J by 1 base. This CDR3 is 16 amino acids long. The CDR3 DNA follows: TGTGCCAGCAGCCCACTGGCGGGGGGCCTCCAAGAGACCCAGTACTTC. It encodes CASSPLAGGLQETQYF. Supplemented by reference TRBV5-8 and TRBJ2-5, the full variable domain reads EAGVTQSPTHLIKTRGQQATLRCSPISGHTSVYWYQQALGLGLQFLLWYDEGEERNRGNFPPRFSGRQFPNYSSELNVNALELEDSALYLCASSPLAGGLQETQYFGPGTRLLVL.

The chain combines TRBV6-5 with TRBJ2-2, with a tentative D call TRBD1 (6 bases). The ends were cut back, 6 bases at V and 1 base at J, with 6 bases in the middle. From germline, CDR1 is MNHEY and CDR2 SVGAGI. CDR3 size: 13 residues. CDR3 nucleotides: TGTGCCAGCAGGACAGGGAACACCGGGGAGCTGTTTTTT. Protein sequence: CASRTGNTGELFF.

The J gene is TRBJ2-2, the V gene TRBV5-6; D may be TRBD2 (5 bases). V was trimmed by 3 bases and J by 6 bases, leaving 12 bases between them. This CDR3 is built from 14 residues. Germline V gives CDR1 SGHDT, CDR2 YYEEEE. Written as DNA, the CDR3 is TGTGCCAGCAGCTCGGGATTCGTGGCCGGGGAGCTGTTTTTT. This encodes CASSSGFVAGELFF.

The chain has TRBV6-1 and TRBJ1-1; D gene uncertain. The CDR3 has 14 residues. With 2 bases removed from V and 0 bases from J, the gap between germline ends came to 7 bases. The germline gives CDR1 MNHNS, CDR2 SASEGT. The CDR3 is CASSESWLNTEAFF. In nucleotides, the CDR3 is TGTGCCAGCAGTGAAAGTTGGCTGAACACTGAAGCTTTCTTT.

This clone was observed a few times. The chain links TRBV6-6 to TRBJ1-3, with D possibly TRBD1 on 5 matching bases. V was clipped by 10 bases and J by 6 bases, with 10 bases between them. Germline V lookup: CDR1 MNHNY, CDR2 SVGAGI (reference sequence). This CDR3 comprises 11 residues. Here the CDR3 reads CATRGTNTIYF. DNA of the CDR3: TGTGCCACCCGGGGGACAAACACCATATATTTT.

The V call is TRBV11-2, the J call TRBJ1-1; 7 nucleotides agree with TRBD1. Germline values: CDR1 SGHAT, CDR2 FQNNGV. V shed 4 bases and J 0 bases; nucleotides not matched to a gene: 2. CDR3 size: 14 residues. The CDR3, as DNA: TGTGCCAGCAGCTCTACAGGGGTGAACACTGAAGCTTTCTTT. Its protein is CASSSTGVNTEAFF.

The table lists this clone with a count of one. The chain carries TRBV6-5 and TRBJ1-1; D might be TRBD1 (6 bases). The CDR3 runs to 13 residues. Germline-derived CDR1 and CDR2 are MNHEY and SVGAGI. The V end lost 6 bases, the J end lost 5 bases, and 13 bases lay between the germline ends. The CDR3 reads CASRGTRITEAFF. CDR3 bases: TGTGCCAGCAGGGGGACACGCATTACTGAAGCTTTCTTT.

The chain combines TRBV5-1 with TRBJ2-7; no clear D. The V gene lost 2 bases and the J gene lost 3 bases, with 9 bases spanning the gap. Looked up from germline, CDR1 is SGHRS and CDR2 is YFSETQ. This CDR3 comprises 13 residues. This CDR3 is CASSLNVSYEQYF. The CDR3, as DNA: TGCGCCAGCAGCTTAAATGTCAGCTACGAGCAGTACTTC.

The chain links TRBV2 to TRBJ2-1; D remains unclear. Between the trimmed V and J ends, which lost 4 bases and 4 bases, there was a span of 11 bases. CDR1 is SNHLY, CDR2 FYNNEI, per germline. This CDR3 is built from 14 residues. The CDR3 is CASSAMLAYNEQFF. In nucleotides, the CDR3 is TGTGCCAGCAGTGCCATGCTGGCTTACAATGAGCAGTTCTTC.

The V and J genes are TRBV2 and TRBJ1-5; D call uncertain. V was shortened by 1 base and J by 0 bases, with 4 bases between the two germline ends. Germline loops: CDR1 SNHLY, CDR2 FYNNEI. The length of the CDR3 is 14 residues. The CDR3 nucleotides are TGTGCCAGCAGTGAAGAAGCTAGCAATCAGCCCCAGCATTTT. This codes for CASSEEASNQPQHF.

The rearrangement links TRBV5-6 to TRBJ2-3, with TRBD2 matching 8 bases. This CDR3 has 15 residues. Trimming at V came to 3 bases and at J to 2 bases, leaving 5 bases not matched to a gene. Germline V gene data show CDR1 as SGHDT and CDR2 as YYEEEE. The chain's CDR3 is CASSWRLAPTDTQYF. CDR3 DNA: TGTGCCAGCAGCTGGCGACTAGCGCCCACAGATACGCAGTATTTT.